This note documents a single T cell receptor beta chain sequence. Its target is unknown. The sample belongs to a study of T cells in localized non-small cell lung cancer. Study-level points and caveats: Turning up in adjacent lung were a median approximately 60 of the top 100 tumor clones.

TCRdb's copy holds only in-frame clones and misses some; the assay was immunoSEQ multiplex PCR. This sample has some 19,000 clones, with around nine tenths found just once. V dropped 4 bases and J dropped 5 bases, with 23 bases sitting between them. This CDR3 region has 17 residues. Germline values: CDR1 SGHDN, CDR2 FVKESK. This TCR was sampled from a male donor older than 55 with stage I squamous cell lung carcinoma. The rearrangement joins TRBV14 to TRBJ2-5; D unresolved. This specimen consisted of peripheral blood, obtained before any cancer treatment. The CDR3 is CASSLLLVLGRRETQYF. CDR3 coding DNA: TGTGCCAGCAGCCTCCTCCTTGTCTTAGGGCGGCGGGAGACCCAGTACTTC. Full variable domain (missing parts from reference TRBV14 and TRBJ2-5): EAGVTQFPSHSVIEKGQTVTLRCDPISGHDNLYWYRRVMGKEIKFLLHFVKESKQDESGMPNNRFLAERTGGTYSTLKVQPAELEDSGVYFCASSLLLVLGRRETQYFGPGTRLLVL.